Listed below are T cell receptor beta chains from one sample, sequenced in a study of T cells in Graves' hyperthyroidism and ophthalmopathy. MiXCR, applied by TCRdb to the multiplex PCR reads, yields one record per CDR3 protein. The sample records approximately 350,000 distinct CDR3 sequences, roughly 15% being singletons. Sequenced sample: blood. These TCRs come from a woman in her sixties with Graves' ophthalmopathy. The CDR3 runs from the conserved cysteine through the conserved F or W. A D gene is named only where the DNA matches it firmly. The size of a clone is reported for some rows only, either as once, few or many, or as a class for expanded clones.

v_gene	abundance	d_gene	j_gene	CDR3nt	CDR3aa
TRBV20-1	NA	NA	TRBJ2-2	TGCAGTGCTAGCAGGGGGGGGCGTGGCGGGGAGCTGTTTTTT	CSASRGGRGGELFF
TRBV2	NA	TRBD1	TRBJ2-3	TGTGCCAGCAGTCCCCAGGGGGCGTACACAGATACGCAGTATTTT	CASSPQGAYTDTQYF
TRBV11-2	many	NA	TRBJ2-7	TGTGCCAGCAGCTGGGCGAGTTTAAACGAGCAGTACTTC	CASSWASLNEQYF
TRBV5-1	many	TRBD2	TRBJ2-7	TGCGCCAGCAGCATCCCTAGCGGGAGAATCTCCTACGAGCAGTACTTC	CASSIPSGRISYEQYF
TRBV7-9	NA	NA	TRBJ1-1	TGTGCCAGCAGCTTAGTCGTTGGGACCACTGAAGCTTTCTTT	CASSLVVGTTEAFF
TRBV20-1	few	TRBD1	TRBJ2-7	TGCAGTGCTTACCTAGCCGGGACAGGTGCTTACGAGCAGTACTTC	CSAYLAGTGAYEQYF
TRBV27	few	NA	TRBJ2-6	TGTGCCAGCAGTTTACTTGGGGCCAACGTCCTGACTTTC	CASSLLGANVLTF
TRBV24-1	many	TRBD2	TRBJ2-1	TGTGCCACCAGTGCCGGGGGGGGAAGGACTCGGGAGCAGTTCTTC	CATSAGGGRTREQFF
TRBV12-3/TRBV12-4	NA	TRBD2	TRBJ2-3	TGTGCCAGCAGTTTGGCCGGGCTAGCGGGAGAAACAGATACGCAGTATTTT	CASSLAGLAGETDTQYF
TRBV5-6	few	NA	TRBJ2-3	TGTGCCAGCAGTCTAGGGACCGGCGAACGAGATACGCAGTATTTT	CASSLGTGERDTQYF
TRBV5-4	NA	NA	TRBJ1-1	TGTGCCAGCAGCTTTCAGGGGCAGGGGAACACTGAAGCTTTCTTT	CASSFQGQGNTEAFF
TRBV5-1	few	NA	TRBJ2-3	TGCGCCAGCAGCCCGGACACCGGCAGGACAGATACGCAGTATTTT	CASSPDTGRTDTQYF
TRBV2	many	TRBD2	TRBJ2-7	TGTGCCAGCACCGCTAGCGGGAGAACAAAGCAGTACTTC	CASTASGRTKQYF
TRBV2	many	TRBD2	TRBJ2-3	TGTGCCAGCAGACGACTAGCGGCAGCAGATACGCAGTATTTT	CASRRLAAADTQYF
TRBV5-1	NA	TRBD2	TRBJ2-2	TGCGCCAGCAGCTCCGAGACTAGCGGGAGATCGGGCACCGGGGAGCTGTTTTTT	CASSSETSGRSGTGELFF
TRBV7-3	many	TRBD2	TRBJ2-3	TGTGCCAGCAGCCTCACTAGCGAGCGCACAGATACGCAGTATTTT	CASSLTSERTDTQYF
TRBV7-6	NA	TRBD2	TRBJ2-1	TGTGCCAGCAGCTCCGTCTCCGGGACTAGCGTAAGCTCCTACAATGAGCAGTTCTTC	CASSSVSGTSVSSYNEQFF
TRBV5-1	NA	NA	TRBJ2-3	TGCGCCAGCAGCAACTGGGGGGACAGTCGCGCAGATACGCAGTATTTT	CASSNWGDSRADTQYF
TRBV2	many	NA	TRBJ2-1	TGTGCCAGCACTCAAGGGGTTGAGCAGTTCTTC	CASTQGVEQFF
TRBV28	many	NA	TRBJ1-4	TGTGCCAGCAGAATAGGGGACCCCCATGAAAAACTGTTTTTT	CASRIGDPHEKLFF
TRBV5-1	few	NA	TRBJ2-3	TGCGCCAGCAGCTTGGACGGCACTAGCACAGATACGCAGTATTTT	CASSLDGTSTDTQYF
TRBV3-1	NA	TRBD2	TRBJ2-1	TGTGCCAGCAGCTATTGGGGGTCTAGCGGTGGGAATGAGCAGTTCTTC	CASSYWGSSGGNEQFF
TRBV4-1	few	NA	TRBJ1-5	TGCGCCAGCAGCCAAGACGGTCGGCAGAATAGCAATCAGCCCCAGCATTTT	CASSQDGRQNSNQPQHF
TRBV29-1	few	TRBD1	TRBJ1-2	TGCAGCACTGGACAGGGACACGGCTACACCTTC	CSTGQGHGYTF
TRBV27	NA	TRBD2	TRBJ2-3	TGTGCCAGCAGTTCAAGACTAGCGGCAGCAGATACGCAGTATTTT	CASSSRLAAADTQYF
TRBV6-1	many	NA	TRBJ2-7	TGTGCCAGCAGCCGCGGGACGCGCTCCTACGAGCAGTACTTC	CASSRGTRSYEQYF
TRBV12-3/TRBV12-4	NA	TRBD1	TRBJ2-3	TGTGCCAGCAGGGGGACAGGGGTTCCGGGTACGCAGTATTTT	CASRGTGVPGTQYF
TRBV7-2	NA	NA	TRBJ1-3	TGTGCCAGCAGCTTGGAGGGAACTGGAAACACCATATATTTT	CASSLEGTGNTIYF
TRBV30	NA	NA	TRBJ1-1	TGTGCCTGGAGCTTCCCCCTTGGGAACACTGAAGCTTTCTTT	CAWSFPLGNTEAFF
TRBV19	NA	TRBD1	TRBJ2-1	TGTGCCAGCAGTACCGACCGGGACAGCGCGCAGTTCTTC	CASSTDRDSAQFF
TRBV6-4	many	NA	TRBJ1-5	TGTGCCAGCAGTGAGGAGGCGGACAATCAGCCCCAGCATTTT	CASSEEADNQPQHF
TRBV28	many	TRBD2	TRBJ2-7	TGTGCCAGCAGTCCCCGGGGACTAGCGGCCCTCGAGCAGTACTTC	CASSPRGLAALEQYF
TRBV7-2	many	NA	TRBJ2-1	TGTGCCAGCAGCGGACGGACCTCTCATGAGCAGTTCTTC	CASSGRTSHEQFF
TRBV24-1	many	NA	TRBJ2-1	TGTGCCACCAGTTCCTTGGGGGGTGAGCAGTTCTTC	CATSSLGGEQFF
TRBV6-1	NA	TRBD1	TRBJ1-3	TGTGCCAGCGGATCGGGACAGATTGGAAACACCATATATTTT	CASGSGQIGNTIYF
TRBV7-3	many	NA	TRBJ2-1	TGTGCCAGCAGCTTACTAGGACCTGATGAGCAGTTCTTC	CASSLLGPDEQFF
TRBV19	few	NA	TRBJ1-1	TGTGCCAGTACACCGGGGGGTAGGGCTGAAGCTTTCTTT	CASTPGGRAEAFF
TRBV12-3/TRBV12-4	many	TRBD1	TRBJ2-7	TGTGCCAGCACAGGACAGGTCTCCTACGAGCAGTACTTC	CASTGQVSYEQYF
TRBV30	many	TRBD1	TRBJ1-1	TGTGCCTGGAGGGAACAGGGGGCTCGGAACACTGAAGCTTTCTTT	CAWREQGARNTEAFF
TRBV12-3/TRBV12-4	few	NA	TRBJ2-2	TGTGCCAGCACCTTGGTGGGGATCAGGGCCGGGGAGCTGTTTTTT	CASTLVGIRAGELFF
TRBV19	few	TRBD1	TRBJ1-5	TGTGCCAGTAGTCTAGGACAGGGGGCTAGCAATCAGCCCCAGCATTTT	CASSLGQGASNQPQHF